Below are 9 T cell receptor beta chains sequenced from a single sample in a study of blood T cells in healthy people across ages. The authors ran a second PCR of about 7 to 11 cycles using a sample-barcoded 5' primer and a J-beta primer mix. TCRdb re-called the 5' RACE reads with MiXCR, one entry per CDR3 protein. Here the sample spans hundreds of thousands of distinct CDR3 sequences, more than 50% being singletons. The sequenced material came from blood. These receptors came from a man in his forties in good health.

V gene TRBV27 combines with J gene TRBJ2-4, with TRBD1 matching over 7 bases. The J call is in doubt because the DNA end fits TRBJ2-7 better. From germline, CDR1 is MNHEY and CDR2 SMNVEV (reference sequence). The CDR3 length is 17 residues. The CDR3 loop reads CASSPPRFRDSTYEQYF. The CDR3 DNA follows: TGTGCCAGCAGCCCCCCGCGGTTTCGGGACAGTACCTACGAGCAGTACTTC.

This chain uses TRBV5-6 with TRBJ2-1, with TRBD1 as a possible D gene (5 bases). Germline V gene data show CDR1 as SGHDT and CDR2 as YYEEEE. The germline V and J ends were trimmed by 2 bases and 4 bases, with 16 bases remaining between them. CDR3 length: 16 residues. The CDR3 loop is CASSLLPGAGYNEQFF. The DNA for the CDR3 is TGTGCCAGCAGCTTATTACCAGGAGCAGGGTACAATGAGCAGTTCTTC. Based on the CDR3 plus reference TRBV5-6 and TRBJ2-1, the full variable domain is DAGVTQSPTHLIKTRGQQVTLRCSPKSGHDTVSWYQQALGQGPQFIFQYYEEEERQRGNFPDRFSGHQFPNYSSELNVNALLLGDSALYLCASSLLPGAGYNEQFFGPGTRLTVL.

This chain links TRBV7-2 with TRBJ2-1; 12 bases are shared with TRBD2. Gene TRBJ2-7 matches the end of the DNA better, so the J call may be wrong. This CDR3 is built from 16 residues. Germline-derived CDR1 and CDR2 are SGHTA and FQGNSA. CDR3 sequence (DNA): TGTGCCAGCAGCTTAGCGGGGCTAGCGGGAGGGAATGAGCAGTACTTC. The encoded protein is CASSLAGLAGGNEQYF.

V gene TRBV20-1 combines with J gene TRBJ1-5; no firm D call. CDR1 is DFQATT and CDR2 is SNEGSKA in the germline V gene (reference sequence). The CDR3 spans 14 residues. V shed 3 bases and J shed 5 bases, with 14 bases lying between them. CDR3 coding DNA: TGCAGTGCTAGTTTCGGGGAGGAGGATCAGCCCCAGCATTTT. It is translated as CSASFGEEDQPQHF.

The J gene is TRBJ1-2, the V gene TRBV4-1; D possibly corresponds to TRBD1 (5 bases). Germline V gene data show CDR1 as MGHRA and CDR2 as YSYEKL. The CDR3 is made up of 16 amino acids. Trimming stripped 4 bases from V and 8 bases from J, with 23 bases between. DNA of the CDR3: TGCGCCAGCAGCCCAACTGCTGCGGGGGTGTCGGGCGGCTACACCTTC. This codes for CASSPTAAGVSGGYTF.

Only a few counts were recorded for this clonotype. The chain combines TRBV7-2 with TRBJ2-5; TRBD2 aligns across 7 bases. The junction had 9 bases not matched to a gene; V was cut back by 8 bases and J by 0 bases. This CDR3 is built from 15 residues. Germline lookup yields CDR1 SGHTA and CDR2 FQGNSA. As DNA, the CDR3 is TGTGCCAGCGCACTCAGGACTAGGTACCAAGAGACCCAGTACTTC. Translating gives CASALRTRYQETQYF.

The rearrangement joins TRBV5-8 to TRBJ2-6; D is unclear. The V gene lost 2 bases and the J gene lost 1 base, with 13 bases spanning the gap. Per germline, CDR1 SGHTS and CDR2 YDEGEE. The CDR3 consists of 17 residues. CDR3 sequence reads: CASSLSRPVSGANVLTF. DNA of the CDR3: TGTGCCAGCAGCTTATCTCGACCGGTTTCTGGGGCCAACGTCCTGACTTTC.

This rearrangement joins TRBV12-3 or TRBV12-4 to TRBJ2-7; TRBD1 might be the D (6 bases). This CDR3 is built from 11 residues. Trimming cost V 2 bases and J 10 bases, with 9 bases left between them. Here the CDR3 reads CASSLSRGQYF. In nucleotides, the CDR3 is TGTGCCAGCAGTTTAAGCAGGGGCCAGTACTTC.

This chain connects TRBV10-3 to TRBJ2-7, with D hard to call. CDR1 and CDR2 (germline): ENHRY, SYGVKD. Trimming removed 0 bases from V and 3 bases from J, with 6 bases in between. CDR3 length equals 13 residues. CDR3 sequence reads: CAISESLGYEQYF. The CDR3 DNA follows: TGTGCCATCAGTGAGTCGTTAGGCTACGAGCAGTACTTC.